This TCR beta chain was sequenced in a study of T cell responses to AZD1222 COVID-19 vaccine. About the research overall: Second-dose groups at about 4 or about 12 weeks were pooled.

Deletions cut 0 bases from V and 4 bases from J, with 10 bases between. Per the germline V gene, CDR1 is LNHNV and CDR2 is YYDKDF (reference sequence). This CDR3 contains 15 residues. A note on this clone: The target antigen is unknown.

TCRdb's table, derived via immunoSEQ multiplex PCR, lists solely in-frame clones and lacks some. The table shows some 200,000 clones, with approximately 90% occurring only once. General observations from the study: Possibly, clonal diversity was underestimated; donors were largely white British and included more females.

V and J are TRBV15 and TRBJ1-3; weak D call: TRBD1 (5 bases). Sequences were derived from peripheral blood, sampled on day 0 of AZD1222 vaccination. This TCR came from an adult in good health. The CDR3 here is CATSRDWGRGNTIYF. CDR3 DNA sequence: TGTGCCACCAGCAGAGATTGGGGGAGAGGAAACACCATATATTTT.